This record concerns one T cell receptor beta chain sequence. Its antigen is unidentified. Documented treatment: oral pan-JAK inhibitor, 5-10 mg twice daily. Extraction of RNA preceded its reverse transcription into cDNA, which served as the sequencing template. Produced via immunoSEQ multiplex PCR; TCRdb's table is partial and in-frame only. Of roughly 110,000 clones in the sample, around 83% were seen once. These data are taken from a study of CD8+ T cells in alopecia areata. Study background: Affected scalp percentage gauged treated patients' severity.

Regarding the study as a whole: Alopecia totalis/universalis scalp especially showed more expanded CD8+ clones than normal scalp. Significant decreases in scalp clonality and expanded CD8+ clones followed tofacitinib treatment. A large proportion of expanded lesional clones were detected persisting in scalp and blood during tofacitinib.

The CDR3 sequence is 16 residues long. Germline loops: CDR1 LGHNA, CDR2 YNFKEQ. Unmatched junction bases numbered 6, after V lost 1 base and J lost 3 bases. The V and J genes are TRBV4-2 and TRBJ2-1; 7 nucleotides align to TRBD2. The sample consisted of CD8+ T cells sorted from blood, taken at week 24, from a patient treated with tofacitinib. The clonotype originates from a human donor with alopecia areata. The CDR3 bases are TGTGCCAGCAGCCAAGCGCTAGCGGAGAGCTACAATGAGCAGTTCTTC. As protein: CASSQALAESYNEQFF.